This T cell receptor beta chain was profiled in a study of PD-L1 blockade in urothelial cancer. Some clones are missing from TCRdb's copy, which holds only in-frame ones; the method was immunoSEQ multiplex PCR. Here the sample spans 35,000 to 55,000 clones, roughly four fifths being singletons. Germline V gives CDR1 SGHRS, CDR2 YFSETQ. V lost 0 bases, J lost 7 bases, and 19 bases lay in between. The CDR3 runs to 16 residues. The patients' disease, urothelial carcinoma, was locally advanced or metastatic. This sequence was found in a man in his sixties or seventies with urothelial cancer. Sequencing used PBMCs, obtained around atezolizumab (anti-PD-L1) treatment. The gene calls are TRBV5-1 and TRBJ1-2; no clear D gene. CDR3 nucleotides: TGCGCCAGCAGCTTGGCTCAGGACCGCCGGGAGGGTGGCTACACCTTC. Translating gives CASSLAQDRREGGYTF. The complete variable domain, with remaining parts taken from reference TRBV5-1 and TRBJ1-2, reads KAGVTQTPRYLIKTRGQQVTLSCSPISGHRSVSWYQQTPGQGLQFLFEYFSETQRNKGNFPGRFSGRQFSNSRSEMNVSTLELGDSALYLCASSLAQDRREGGYTFGSGTRLTVV.